The source of this T cell receptor beta chain is a study of blood T cell repertoires in COVID-19. This clone showed up just a few times. Profiled with immunoSEQ multiplex PCR; TCRdb holds only in-frame clones, not every one. The table lists approximately 180,000 clones, 76% of them singletons. Germline V lookup: CDR1 SGDLS, CDR2 YYNGEE. V was cut by 1 base and J by 1 base, with 5 bases left in between. This CDR3 is built from 13 residues. The clonotype was recovered from a woman aged 50 to 60 with acute COVID-19. This rearrangement joins TRBV9 to TRBJ1-1; D gene unclear. Sequencing used PBMCs or T cells enriched from blood (not recorded which). The CDR3 reads CASSVTGNTEAFF. The DNA of the CDR3 is TGTGCCAGCAGCGTAACGGGGAACACTGAAGCTTTCTTT.